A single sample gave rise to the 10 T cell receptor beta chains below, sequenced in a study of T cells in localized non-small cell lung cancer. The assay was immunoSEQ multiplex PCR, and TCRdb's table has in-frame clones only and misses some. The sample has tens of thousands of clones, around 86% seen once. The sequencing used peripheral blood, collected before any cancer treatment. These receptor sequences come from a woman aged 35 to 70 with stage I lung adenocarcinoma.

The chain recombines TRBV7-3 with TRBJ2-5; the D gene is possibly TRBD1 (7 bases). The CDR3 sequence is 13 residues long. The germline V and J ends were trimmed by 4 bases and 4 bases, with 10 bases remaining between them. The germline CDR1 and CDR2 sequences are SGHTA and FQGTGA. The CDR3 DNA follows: TGTGCCAGCAGCTCTCAGGGGGGAGAGACCCAGTACTTC. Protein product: CASSSQGGETQYF.

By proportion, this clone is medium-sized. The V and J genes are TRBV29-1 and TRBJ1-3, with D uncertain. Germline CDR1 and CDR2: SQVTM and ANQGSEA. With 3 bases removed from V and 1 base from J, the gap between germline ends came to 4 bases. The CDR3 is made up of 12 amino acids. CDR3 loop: CSVEVSGNTIYF. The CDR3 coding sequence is TGCAGCGTTGAGGTGTCTGGAAACACCATATATTTT.

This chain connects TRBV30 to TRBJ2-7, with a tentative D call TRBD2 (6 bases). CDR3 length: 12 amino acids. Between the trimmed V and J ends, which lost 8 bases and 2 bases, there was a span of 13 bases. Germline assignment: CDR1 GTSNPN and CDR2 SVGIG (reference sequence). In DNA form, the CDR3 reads TGTGCCCAATCCGGGGGTCCCTACGAGCAGTACTTC. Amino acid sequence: CAQSGGPYEQYF.

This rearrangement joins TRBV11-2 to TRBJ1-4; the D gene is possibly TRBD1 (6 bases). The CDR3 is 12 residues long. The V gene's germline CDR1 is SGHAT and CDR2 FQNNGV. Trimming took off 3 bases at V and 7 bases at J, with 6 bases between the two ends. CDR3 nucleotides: TGTGCCAGCAGCTTGGACAGTGAAAAACTGTTTTTT. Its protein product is CASSLDSEKLFF.

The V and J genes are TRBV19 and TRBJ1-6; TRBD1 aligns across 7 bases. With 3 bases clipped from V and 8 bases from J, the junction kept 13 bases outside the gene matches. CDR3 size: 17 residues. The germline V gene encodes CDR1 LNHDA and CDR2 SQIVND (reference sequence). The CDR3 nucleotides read TGTGCCAGTAGTATTACGGGAATTGGGACAGCCGATTCACCCCTCCACTTT. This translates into CASSITGIGTADSPLHF.

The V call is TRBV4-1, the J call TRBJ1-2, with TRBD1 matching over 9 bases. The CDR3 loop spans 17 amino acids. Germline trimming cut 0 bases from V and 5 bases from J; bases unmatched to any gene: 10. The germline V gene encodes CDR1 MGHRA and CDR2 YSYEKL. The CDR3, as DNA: TGCGCCAGCAGCCAAGAAGGCTGGGACAGGGTAGAGTATGGCTACACCTTC. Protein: CASSQEGWDRVEYGYTF.

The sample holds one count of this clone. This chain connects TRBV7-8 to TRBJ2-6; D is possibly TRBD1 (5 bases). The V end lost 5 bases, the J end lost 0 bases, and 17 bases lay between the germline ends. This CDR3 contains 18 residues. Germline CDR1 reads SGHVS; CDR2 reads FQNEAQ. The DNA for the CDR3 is TGTGCCAGCAGCCCCTACAGGATACTCTTCTCTGGGGCCAACGTCCTGACTTTC. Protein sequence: CASSPYRILFSGANVLTF.

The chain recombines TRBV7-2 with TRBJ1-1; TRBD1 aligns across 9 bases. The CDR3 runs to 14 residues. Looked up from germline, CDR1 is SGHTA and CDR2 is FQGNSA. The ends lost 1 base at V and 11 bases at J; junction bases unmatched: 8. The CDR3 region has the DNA TGTGCCAGCAGCTTAGAGGCGGGGACAGGGCACGCTTTCTTT. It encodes CASSLEAGTGHAFF.

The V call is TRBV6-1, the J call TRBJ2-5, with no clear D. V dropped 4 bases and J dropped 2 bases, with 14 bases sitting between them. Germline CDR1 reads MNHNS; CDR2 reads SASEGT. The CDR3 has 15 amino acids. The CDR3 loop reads CASSGGLGGQETQYF. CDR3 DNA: TGTGCCAGCAGTGGGGGATTGGGCGGACAAGAGACCCAGTACTTC.

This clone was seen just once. The CDR3 here is CASSSDWKNQPQHF. In nucleotides, the CDR3 is TGTGCCAGCAGTTCCGACTGGAAAAATCAGCCCCAGCATTTT. This chain connects TRBV6-6 to TRBJ1-5; the D is unclear. This CDR3 is built from 14 residues. Trimming removed 4 bases at V and 4 bases at J, with 11 bases between. Germline V gives CDR1 MNHNY, CDR2 SVGAGI (reference sequence).